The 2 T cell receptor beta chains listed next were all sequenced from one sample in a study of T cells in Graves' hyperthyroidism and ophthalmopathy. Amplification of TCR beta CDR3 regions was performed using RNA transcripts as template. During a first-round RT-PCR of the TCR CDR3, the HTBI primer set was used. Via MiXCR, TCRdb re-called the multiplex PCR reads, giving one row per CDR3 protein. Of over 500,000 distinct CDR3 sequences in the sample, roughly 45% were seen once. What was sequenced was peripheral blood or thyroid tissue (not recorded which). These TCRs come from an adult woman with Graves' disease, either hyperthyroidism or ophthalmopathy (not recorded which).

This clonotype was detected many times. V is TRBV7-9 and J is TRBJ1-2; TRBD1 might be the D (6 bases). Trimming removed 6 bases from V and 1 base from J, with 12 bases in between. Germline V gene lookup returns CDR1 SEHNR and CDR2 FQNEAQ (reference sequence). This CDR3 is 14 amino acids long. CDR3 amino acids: CASSRDNYNYGYTF. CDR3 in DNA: TGTGCCAGCAGTCGGGACAACTATAACTATGGCTACACCTTC.

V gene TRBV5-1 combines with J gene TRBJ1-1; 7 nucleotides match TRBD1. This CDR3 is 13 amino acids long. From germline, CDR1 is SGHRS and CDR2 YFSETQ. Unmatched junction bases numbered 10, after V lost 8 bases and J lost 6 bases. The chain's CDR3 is CASHVQGSSEAFF. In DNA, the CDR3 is TGCGCCAGTCACGTACAGGGGTCCTCTGAAGCTTTCTTT.